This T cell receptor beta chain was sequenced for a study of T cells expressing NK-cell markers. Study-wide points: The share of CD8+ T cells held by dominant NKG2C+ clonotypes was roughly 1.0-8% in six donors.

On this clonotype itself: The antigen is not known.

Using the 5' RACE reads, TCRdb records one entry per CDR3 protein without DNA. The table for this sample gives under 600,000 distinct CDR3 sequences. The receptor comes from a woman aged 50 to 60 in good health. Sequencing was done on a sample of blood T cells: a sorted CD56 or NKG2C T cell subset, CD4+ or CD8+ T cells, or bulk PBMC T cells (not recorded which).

The CDR3 is CASSLKAGAFTDTQYF. J is TRBJ2-3 and V is TRBV7-2; the TCRdb call, TRBD2, lacks DNA for checking. Germline-derived CDR1 and CDR2 are SGHTA and FQGNSA. This CDR3 has 16 residues.